This TCR beta chain was retrieved from a study of CD8+ T cells in alopecia areata. Treatment specified: oral pan-JAK inhibitor, 5-10 mg twice daily. The CDR3 totals 12 residues. V lost 4 bases and J lost 1, with 2 bases in between. Germline V CDR1 and CDR2: SGHRS, YFSETQ. This clone was found many times. The sample holds other DNA sequences that translate to the same CDR3. Following extraction, RNA underwent reverse transcription to cDNA, which served as the sequencing template. Data came from immunoSEQ multiplex PCR; TCRdb stores just in-frame clones and leaves some out. Of 50,000 to 65,000 clones listed, about half are singletons.

Here the sequenced sample was CD8+ T cells sorted from blood, taken at approximately week 36, from a patient treated with tofacitinib. The source of this sequence is a human donor with alopecia areata. The chain couples TRBV5-1 to TRBJ1-4; no definite D call. CDR3 sequence: CASSETNEKLFF. DNA of the CDR3: TGCGCCAGCAGCGAAACTAATGAAAAACTGTTTTTT.